These 14 T cell receptor beta chains were all obtained from the same sample, sequenced in a study of OX40 agonist ivuxolimab in advanced cancers. TCRdb keeps only in-frame clones here, not all; method: immunoSEQ multiplex PCR. The sample gives tens of thousands of clones, over 80% of which show up once; approximately 9.5% is in the top ten. Here the sequenced sample was CD4+ or CD8+ T cells sorted from blood, taken in a trial of the OX40 agonist ivuxolimab. All receptors come from an adult with an advanced solid tumor such as melanoma, head and neck, liver or kidney cancer.

The rearrangement joins TRBV4-1 to TRBJ2-7, with 9 bases aligning to TRBD2. CDR1 is MGHRA and CDR2 is YSYEKL in the germline V gene. CDR3 size: 17 residues. V trimming: 3 bases; J trimming: 5 bases; junction bases outside the gene matches: 14. Written as DNA, the CDR3 is TGCGCCAGCAGCCAGGCCATGGGGGCGGGAGGGCCCCACGAGCAGTACTTC. Translating gives CASSQAMGAGGPHEQYF.

This clone was recorded only once. CDR3 DNA: TGTGCCAGCAGTCAACAGGGGCATGGCTACACCTTC. Amino acid sequence: CASSQQGHGYTF. The chain is built from TRBV6-5 and TRBJ1-2, with 7 positions matching TRBD1. Germline V CDR1 and CDR2: MNHEY, SVGAGI. V dropped 5 bases and J dropped 6; count of bases not matched to a gene: 3. The CDR3 contains 12 residues.

The gene calls are TRBV7-6 and TRBJ2-5; D ambiguous. CDR3 length: 14 residues. Germline V gene sequence: CDR1 SGHVS, CDR2 FNYEAQ. Trimming took off 0 bases at V and 2 bases at J, with 7 bases between the two ends. CDR3 region: CASSLAGRQETQYF. The CDR3 DNA follows: TGTGCCAGCAGCTTAGCTGGCCGGCAAGAGACCCAGTACTTC.

V is TRBV30 and J is TRBJ1-4, with D perhaps matching TRBD1 (6 bases). CDR1 GTSNPN and CDR2 SVGIG come from the germline V gene (reference sequence). The CDR3 has 14 residues. Trimming left V 3 bases short and J 4 bases short, with 12 bases between. The CDR3 coding sequence is TGTGCCTGGAGGAGGGGGAGGCTTAATGAAAAACTGTTTTTT. Translated: CAWRRGRLNEKLFF.

This chain connects TRBV5-1 to TRBJ1-1, with TRBD1 matching over 7 bases. There are 14 residues in the CDR3. J was trimmed by 4 bases and V by 4 bases; bases with no gene match: 7. The germline CDR1 and CDR2 sequences are SGHRS and YFSETQ. Here the CDR3 reads CASSLQGVLTEAFF. The DNA of the CDR3 is TGCGCCAGCAGCCTCCAGGGGGTTCTCACTGAAGCTTTCTTT.

The rearrangement uses TRBV11-3 and TRBJ1-3, with 10 bases matching TRBD1. Germline loops: CDR1 SGHNT, CDR2 YENEEA. The V and J ends lost 7 bases and 9 bases, in that order; junction bases with no gene match: 12. This CDR3 is built from 15 residues. This chain's CDR3 is CASTYSGTGEVTIYF. CDR3 coding DNA: TGTGCCAGCACCTACTCCGGGACAGGGGAGGTCACCATATATTTT.

The table lists this clone with a few counts. The chain carries TRBV10-2 and TRBJ1-2, with D possibly being TRBD1 (5 bases). Per germline, CDR1 WSHSY and CDR2 SAAADI. Trimming took 2 bases from V and 5 from J, leaving 9 bases between them. The CDR3 is made up of 13 amino acids. Here the CDR3 DNA reads TGCGCCAGCAGTGAGGGGGGAATGTATGGCTACACCTTC. It codes for CASSEGGMYGYTF.

The gene calls are TRBV10-2 and TRBJ1-3; tentative D call: TRBD1 (5 bases). CDR1 is WSHSY, CDR2 SAAADI, per germline. CDR3 length equals 16 residues. V dropped 4 bases and J dropped 0 bases, with 13 bases sitting between them. The CDR3 protein is CASSVPGWGSGNTIYF. For the CDR3, the DNA is TGCGCCAGCAGTGTCCCAGGGTGGGGCTCTGGAAACACCATATATTTT.

V gene TRBV7-9 combines with J gene TRBJ2-7, with D unclear. The V end was cut by 1 base, the J end by 6 bases, with 10 bases between. From germline, CDR1 is SEHNR and CDR2 FQNEAQ (reference sequence). This CDR3 is 13 amino acids long. The DNA for the CDR3 is TGTGCCAGCAGCTTAGAAGGAATTGGCGAGCAGTACTTC. It codes for CASSLEGIGEQYF. Filled out from reference TRBV7-9 and TRBJ2-7, the complete variable domain reads DTGVSQNPRHKITKRGQNVTFRCDPISEHNRLYWYRQTLGQGPEFLTYFQNEAQLEKSRLLSDRFSAERPKGSFSTLEIQRTEQGDSAMYLCASSLEGIGEQYFGPGTRLTVT.

The chain couples TRBV11-3 to TRBJ1-4; D gene unclear. V was shortened by 0 bases and J by 6 bases, with 14 bases between the two germline ends. The CDR3 runs to 16 residues. Germline CDR1 reads SGHNT; CDR2 reads YENEEA. CDR3 sequence (DNA): TGTGCCAGCAGCTTAGATTTTCCAGGTCCAGATGAAAAACTGTTTTTT. Its protein product is CASSLDFPGPDEKLFF.

The chain joins TRBV18 to TRBJ2-7; D remains unclear. Germline V gene sequence: CDR1 KGHSH, CDR2 LQKENI. Trimming pared 3 bases from V and 6 bases from J, leaving 15 bases between. The CDR3 is 14 amino acids. CDR3 sequence reads: CASSPSGFVSEQYF. In DNA form, the CDR3 reads TGTGCCAGCTCACCCTCGGGTTTCGTTAGCGAGCAGTACTTC.

Only a few counts were recorded for this clone. J is TRBJ2-5 and V is TRBV5-4, with 8 bases lining up with TRBD2. The CDR3 is 15 residues long. The V gene end was trimmed by 4 bases and the J gene end by 4 bases; junction bases not matched to a gene: 9. Germline CDR1 is SGHNT and CDR2 is YYREEE (reference sequence). CDR3 sequence (DNA): TGTGCCAGCAGCCCCAGAGGACTAGCTGGAGAGACCCAGTACTTC. Protein sequence: CASSPRGLAGETQYF. The complete variable domain, with remaining parts taken from reference TRBV5-4 and TRBJ2-5, reads ETGVTQSPTHLIKTRGQQVTLRCSSQSGHNTVSWYQQALGQGPQFIFQYYREEENGRGNFPPRFSGLQFPNYSSELNVNALELDDSALYLCASSPRGLAGETQYFGPGTRLLVL.

V is TRBV5-1 and J is TRBJ2-3, with a weak D call TRBD2 (6 bases). This CDR3 comprises 13 residues. V was shortened by 2 bases and J by 5 bases, with 9 bases between the two germline ends. Germline CDR1 reads SGHRS; CDR2 reads YFSETQ. CDR3 residues: CASSFPGEDTQYF. The DNA for the CDR3 is TGCGCCAGCAGCTTCCCGGGGGAAGATACGCAGTATTTT.

The V gene is TRBV28, the J gene TRBJ2-4; D is undetermined. Looked up from germline, CDR1 is MDHEN and CDR2 is SYDVKM. The CDR3 sequence is 13 residues long. Trimming removed 1 base from V and 11 bases from J, with 12 bases in between. The CDR3 nucleotides are TGTGCCAGCAGTTTATCCGCCCTAGAGCTTCAGTACTTC. Its translation: CASSLSALELQYF.